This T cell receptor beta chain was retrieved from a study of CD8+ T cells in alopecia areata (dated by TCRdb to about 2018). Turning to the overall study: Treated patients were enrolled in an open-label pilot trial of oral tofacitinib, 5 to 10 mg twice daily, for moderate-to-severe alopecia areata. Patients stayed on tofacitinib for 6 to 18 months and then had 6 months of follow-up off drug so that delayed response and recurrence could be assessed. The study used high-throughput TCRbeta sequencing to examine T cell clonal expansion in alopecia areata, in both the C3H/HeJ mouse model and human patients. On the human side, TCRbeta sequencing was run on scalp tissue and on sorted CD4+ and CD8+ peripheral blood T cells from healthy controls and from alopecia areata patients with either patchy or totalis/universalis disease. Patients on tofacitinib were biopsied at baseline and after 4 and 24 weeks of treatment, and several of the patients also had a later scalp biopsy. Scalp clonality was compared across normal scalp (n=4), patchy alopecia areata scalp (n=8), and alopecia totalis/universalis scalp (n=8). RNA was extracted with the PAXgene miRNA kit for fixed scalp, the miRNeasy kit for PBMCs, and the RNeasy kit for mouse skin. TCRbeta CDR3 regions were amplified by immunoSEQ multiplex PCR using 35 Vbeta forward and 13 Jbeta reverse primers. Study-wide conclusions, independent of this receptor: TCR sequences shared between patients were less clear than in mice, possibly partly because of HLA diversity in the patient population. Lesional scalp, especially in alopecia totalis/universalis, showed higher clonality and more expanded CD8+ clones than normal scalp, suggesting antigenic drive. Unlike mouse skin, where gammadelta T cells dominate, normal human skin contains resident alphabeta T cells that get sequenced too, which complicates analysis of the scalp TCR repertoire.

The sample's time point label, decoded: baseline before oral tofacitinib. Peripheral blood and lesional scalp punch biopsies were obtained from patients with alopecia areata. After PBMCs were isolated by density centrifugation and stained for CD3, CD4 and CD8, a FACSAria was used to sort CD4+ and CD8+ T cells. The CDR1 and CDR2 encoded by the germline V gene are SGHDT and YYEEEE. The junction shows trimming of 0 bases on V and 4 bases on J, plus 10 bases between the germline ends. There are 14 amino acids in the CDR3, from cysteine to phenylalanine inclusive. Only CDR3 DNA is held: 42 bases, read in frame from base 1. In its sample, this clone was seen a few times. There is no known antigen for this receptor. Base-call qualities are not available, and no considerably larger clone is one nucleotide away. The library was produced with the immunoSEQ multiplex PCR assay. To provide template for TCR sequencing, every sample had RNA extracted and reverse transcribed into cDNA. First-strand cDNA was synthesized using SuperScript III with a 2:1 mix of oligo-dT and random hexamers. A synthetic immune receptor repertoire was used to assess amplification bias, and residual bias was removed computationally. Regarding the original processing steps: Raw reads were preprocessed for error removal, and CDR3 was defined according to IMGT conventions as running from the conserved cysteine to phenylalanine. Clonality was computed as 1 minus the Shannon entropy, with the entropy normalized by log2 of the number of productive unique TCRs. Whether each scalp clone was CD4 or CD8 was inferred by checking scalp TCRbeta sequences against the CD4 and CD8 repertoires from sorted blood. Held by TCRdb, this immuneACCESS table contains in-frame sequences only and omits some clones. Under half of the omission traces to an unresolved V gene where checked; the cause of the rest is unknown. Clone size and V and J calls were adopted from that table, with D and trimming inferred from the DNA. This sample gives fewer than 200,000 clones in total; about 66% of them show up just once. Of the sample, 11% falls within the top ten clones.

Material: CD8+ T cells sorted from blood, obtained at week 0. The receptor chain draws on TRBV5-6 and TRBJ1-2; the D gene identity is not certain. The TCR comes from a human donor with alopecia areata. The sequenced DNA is TGTGCCAGCAGCTTGGGGACCGGAACCTATGGCTACACCTTC. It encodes CASSLGTGTYGYTF. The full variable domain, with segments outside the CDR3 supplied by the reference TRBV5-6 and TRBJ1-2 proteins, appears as DAGVTQSPTHLIKTRGQQVTLRCSPKSGHDTVSWYQQALGQGPQFIFQYYEEEERQRGNFPDRFSGHQFPNYSSELNVNALLLGDSALYLCASSLGTGTYGYTFGSGTRLTVV.